Given below is one T cell receptor (beta chain) in context. Its antigen remains unidentified. CDR3 length equals 15 residues. CDR1 is WNHNN, CDR2 SYGVQD, per germline (reference sequence). V dropped 2 bases and J dropped 1; count of bases not matched to a gene: 3. RNA transcripts provided the source from which TCR beta CDR3 regions were amplified. During a first-round RT-PCR of the TCR CDR3, the HTBI primer set was used. TCRdb passed the multiplex PCR reads through MiXCR, listing each CDR3 protein once. Here the sample spans almost 500,000 distinct CDR3 sequences, less than 25% being singletons. The sample comes from a study of T cells in Graves' hyperthyroidism and ophthalmopathy. General study findings and limits: It was a median approximately 7.1 months before onset that the model predicted ophthalmopathy.

Clinical Activity Scores of at least 3, NOSPECS grades of at least 4 and durations under 3 months characterized ophthalmopathy patients. The TCR sequence derives from a woman in her 70s with Graves' ophthalmopathy. The specimen was blood. J is TRBJ2-3 and V is TRBV10-1, with 7 bases that match TRBD2. CDR3 loop: CASSENSGGTDTQYF. CDR3 in DNA: TGCGCCAGCAGTGAGAACAGCGGGGGCACAGATACGCAGTATTTT.